This is a list of T cell receptor beta chains from one sample in a study of patients and donors after allogeneic stem cell transplantation. TCRdb fed the RT-PCR reads into MiXCR, producing one record per CDR3 protein. Found here are over 150,000 distinct CDR3 sequences, 30% of them singletons; the top ten hold roughly 3.2%. The sample was blood, either unsorted or a sorted T cell fraction (not recorded which). These receptors were taken from a human donor who was either an allogeneic HSCT recipient or a stem cell or donor lymphocyte infusion donor (not recorded which). It is not recorded whose cells these are; they may come from a transplant donor. Each CDR3 is given without its conserved first and last residue.

V	J	CDR3
TRBV18	TRBJ2-6	ASSPWDVWVAGANVLT
TRBV15	TRBJ2-7	ATSRYPTSRAYEQY
TRBV7-2	TRBJ2-1	ASSLGTSGRRRGNEQF
TRBV4-2	TRBJ2-5	ASSQHQEGETQY
TRBV5-1	TRBJ2-4	ASSLVEGSGRLAKNIQY
TRBV6-2/TRBV6-3	TRBJ2-4	ASSYGGGKGLNIQY
TRBV6-6	TRBJ1-4	ASRSEEKLF
TRBV5-6	TRBJ2-2	ASRITLGRLKSYTGELF
TRBV9	TRBJ2-5	ASSVVVPGVGAQY
TRBV10-3	TRBJ2-5	AISESTTTSGKETQY
TRBV11-2	TRBJ1-2	ASSAGQLSYGYT
TRBV7-9	TRBJ2-6	ASSSLVVSGANVLT
TRBV12-3/TRBV12-4	TRBJ2-4	ASSLQGGIQY
TRBV27	TRBJ1-6	ASSSAGVSYNSPLH
TRBV11-3	TRBJ2-1	ASSLRLDEQF
TRBV5-1	TRBJ2-1	ASSFQGNEQF
TRBV20-1	TRBJ2-3	SATGTSGTDTQY
TRBV4-1	TRBJ2-1	ASRRGGAQEYNEQF
TRBV28	TRBJ2-7	ASSTGQVKTYEQY
TRBV18	TRBJ2-2	ASSRDRAGGELF
TRBV7-8	TRBJ2-5	ASRLKSGKETQY
TRBV28	TRBJ2-7	ASSLVAQRGEQY
TRBV20-1	TRBJ2-7	SAWGAAGEQY
TRBV10-2	TRBJ2-1	ASGLAGSNEQF
TRBV6-5	TRBJ2-7	ASSSYGSSYEQY
TRBV5-1	TRBJ2-3	ASSPWTSGGWTDTQY
TRBV24-1	TRBJ2-7	ATAEASGGYEQY
TRBV3-1	TRBJ2-5	ASSHGGGEETQY
TRBV20-1	TRBJ2-3	SAMLAGATDTQY
TRBV6-5	TRBJ2-7	ASSYLQGRGEQY
TRBV20-1	TRBJ2-2	SGQGNTGELF
TRBV7-2	TRBJ2-1	ASSPSAGTTNEQF
TRBV5-1	TRBJ2-7	ASRPSGNYEQY
TRBV10-3	TRBJ2-7	AITSGYEQY
TRBV12-3/TRBV12-4	TRBJ2-5	ASRRTDQETQY
TRBV20-1	TRBJ2-6	SATGTGANVLT
TRBV29-1	TRBJ2-7	SVGGGSYEQY
TRBV12-3/TRBV12-4	TRBJ1-5	ASSLTRKGNQPQH
TRBV5-1	TRBJ1-4	ASSQTAGRNEKLF
TRBV5-1	TRBJ1-2	ASSLGQGSAGYT
TRBV29-1	TRBJ2-3	SQMSVQSDTQY
TRBV30	TRBJ1-1	AWSKGNTEAF
TRBV6-5	TRBJ2-7	ASSYSSSLPHYEQY
TRBV19	TRBJ1-2	ASSIENWGYT
TRBV4-1	TRBJ2-2	ASSQPGLAVSGELF
TRBV20-1	TRBJ2-1	SARQNLNEQF
TRBV5-1	TRBJ2-3	ASSLDRPRVDTQY